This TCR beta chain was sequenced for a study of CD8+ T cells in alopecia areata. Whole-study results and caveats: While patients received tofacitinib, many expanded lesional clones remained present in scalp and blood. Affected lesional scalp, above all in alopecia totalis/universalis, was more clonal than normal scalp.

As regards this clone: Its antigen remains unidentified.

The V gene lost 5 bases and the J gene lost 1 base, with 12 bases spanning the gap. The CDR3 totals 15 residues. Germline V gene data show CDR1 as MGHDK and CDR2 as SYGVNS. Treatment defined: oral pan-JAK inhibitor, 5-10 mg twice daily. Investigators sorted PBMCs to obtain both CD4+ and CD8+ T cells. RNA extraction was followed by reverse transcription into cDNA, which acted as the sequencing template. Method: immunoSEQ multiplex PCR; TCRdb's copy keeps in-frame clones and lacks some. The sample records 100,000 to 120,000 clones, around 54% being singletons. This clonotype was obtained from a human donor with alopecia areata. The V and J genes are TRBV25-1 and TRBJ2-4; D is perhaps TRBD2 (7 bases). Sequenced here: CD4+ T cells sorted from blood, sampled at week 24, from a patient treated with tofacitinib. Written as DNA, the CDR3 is TGTGCCAGCAGTCTCGGGGGGCTGGCCAAAAACATTCAGTACTTC. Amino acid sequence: CASSLGGLAKNIQYF.